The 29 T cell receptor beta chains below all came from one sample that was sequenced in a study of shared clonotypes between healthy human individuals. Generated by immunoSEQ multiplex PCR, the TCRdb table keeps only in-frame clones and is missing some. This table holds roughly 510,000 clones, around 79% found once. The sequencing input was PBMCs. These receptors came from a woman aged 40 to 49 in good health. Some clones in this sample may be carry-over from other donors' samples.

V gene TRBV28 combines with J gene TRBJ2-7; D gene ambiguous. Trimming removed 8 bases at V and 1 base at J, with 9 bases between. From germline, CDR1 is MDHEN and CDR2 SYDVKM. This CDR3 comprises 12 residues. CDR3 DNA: TGTGCCAGCGGCGCCCATTCCTACGAGCAGTACTTC. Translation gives CASGAHSYEQYF.

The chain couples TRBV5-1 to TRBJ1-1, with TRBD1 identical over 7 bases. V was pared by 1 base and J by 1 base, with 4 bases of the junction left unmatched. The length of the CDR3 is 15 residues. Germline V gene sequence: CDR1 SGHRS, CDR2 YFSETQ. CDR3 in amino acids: CASSLLTGQNTEAFF. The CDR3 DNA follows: TGCGCCAGCAGCTTGCTGACAGGGCAGAACACTGAAGCTTTCTTT. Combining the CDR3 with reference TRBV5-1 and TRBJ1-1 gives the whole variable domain KAGVTQTPRYLIKTRGQQVTLSCSPISGHRSVSWYQQTPGQGLQFLFEYFSETQRNKGNFPGRFSGRQFSNSRSEMNVSTLELGDSALYLCASSLLTGQNTEAFFGQGTRLTVV.

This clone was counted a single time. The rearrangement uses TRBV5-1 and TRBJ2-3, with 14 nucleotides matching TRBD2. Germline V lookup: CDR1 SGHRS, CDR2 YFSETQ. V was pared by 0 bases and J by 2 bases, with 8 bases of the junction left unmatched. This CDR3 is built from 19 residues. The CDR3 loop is CASSLGRLAGGFPTDTQYF. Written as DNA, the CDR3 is TGCGCCAGCAGCTTGGGGAGACTAGCGGGAGGGTTCCCCACAGATACGCAGTATTTT.

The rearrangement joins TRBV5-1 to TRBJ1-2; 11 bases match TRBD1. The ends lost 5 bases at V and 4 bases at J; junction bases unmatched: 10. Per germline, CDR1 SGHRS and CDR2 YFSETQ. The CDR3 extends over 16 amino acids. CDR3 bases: TGCGCCAGCAGGGTAGCCCCCGGGACAGGGGGCTATGGCTACACCTTC. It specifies CASRVAPGTGGYGYTF.

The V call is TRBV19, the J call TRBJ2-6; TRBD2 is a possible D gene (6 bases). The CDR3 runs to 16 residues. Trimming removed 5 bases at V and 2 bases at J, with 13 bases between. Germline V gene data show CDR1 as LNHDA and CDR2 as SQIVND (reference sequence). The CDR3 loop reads CASSPPRRAGANVLTF. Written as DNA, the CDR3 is TGTGCCAGTAGTCCGCCGAGGAGGGCTGGGGCCAACGTCCTGACTTTC.

CDR3 nucleotides: TGTGCCATCAGTGAAACTAGCGGGAGGGCGTACGAGCAGTACTTC. The encoded protein is CAISETSGRAYEQYF. V usage is TRBV10-3 and J usage is TRBJ2-7, with 13 bases lining up with TRBD2. Germline V gives CDR1 ENHRY, CDR2 SYGVKD. This CDR3 comprises 15 residues. Trimming at V came to 3 bases and at J to 4 bases, leaving 3 bases not matched to a gene.

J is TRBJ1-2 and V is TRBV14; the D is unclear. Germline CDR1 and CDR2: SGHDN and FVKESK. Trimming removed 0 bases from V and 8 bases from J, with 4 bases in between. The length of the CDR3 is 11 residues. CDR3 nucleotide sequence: TGTGCCAGCAGCCAAGATTTCGGCTACACCTTC. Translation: CASSQDFGYTF.

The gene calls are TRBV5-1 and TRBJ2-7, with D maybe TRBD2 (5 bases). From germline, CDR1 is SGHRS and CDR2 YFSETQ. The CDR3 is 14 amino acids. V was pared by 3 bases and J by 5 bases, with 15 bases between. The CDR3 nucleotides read TGCGCCAGCAGCTCGGGCGGAGGTCGCCACGAGCAGTACTTC. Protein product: CASSSGGGRHEQYF.

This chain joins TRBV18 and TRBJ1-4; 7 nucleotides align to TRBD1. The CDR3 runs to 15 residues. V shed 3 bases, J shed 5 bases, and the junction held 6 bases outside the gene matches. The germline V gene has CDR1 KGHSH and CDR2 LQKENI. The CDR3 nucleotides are TGTGCCAGCTCACCTACAGGGGATCTGAATGAAAAACTGTTTTTT. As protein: CASSPTGDLNEKLFF.

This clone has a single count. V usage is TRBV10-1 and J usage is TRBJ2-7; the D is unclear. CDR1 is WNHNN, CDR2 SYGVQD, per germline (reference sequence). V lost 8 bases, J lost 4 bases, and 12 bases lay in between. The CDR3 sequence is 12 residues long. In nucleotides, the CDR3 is TGCGCCAGCGAAGTCCCGCCGTACGAGCAGTACTTC. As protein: CASEVPPYEQYF.

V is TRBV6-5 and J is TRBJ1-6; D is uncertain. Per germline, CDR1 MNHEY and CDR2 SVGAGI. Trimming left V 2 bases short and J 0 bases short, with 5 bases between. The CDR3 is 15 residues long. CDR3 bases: TGTGCCAGCAGTTACGAAGACTCCTATAATTCACCCCTCCACTTT. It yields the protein CASSYEDSYNSPLHF.

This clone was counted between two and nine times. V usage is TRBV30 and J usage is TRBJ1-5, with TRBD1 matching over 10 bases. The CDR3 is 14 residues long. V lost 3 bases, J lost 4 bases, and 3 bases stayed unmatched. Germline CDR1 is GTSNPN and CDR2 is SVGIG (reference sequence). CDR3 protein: CAWSVGQGNQPQHF. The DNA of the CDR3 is TGTGCCTGGAGCGTGGGACAGGGGAATCAGCCCCAGCATTTT.

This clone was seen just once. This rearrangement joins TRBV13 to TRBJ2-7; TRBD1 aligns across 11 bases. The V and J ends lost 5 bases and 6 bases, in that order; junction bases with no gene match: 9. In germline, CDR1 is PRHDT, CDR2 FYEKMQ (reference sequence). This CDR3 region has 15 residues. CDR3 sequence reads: CASSTWDRGSGEQYF. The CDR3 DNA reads TGTGCCAGCAGCACCTGGGACAGGGGGTCGGGCGAGCAGTACTTC.

The DNA for the CDR3 is TGTGCCAGCAGCTTAATTGGGACAGGGGTGGCCGGGGAGCTGTTTTTT. This gives the protein CASSLIGTGVAGELFF. The chain couples TRBV7-3 to TRBJ2-2; TRBD1 matches 10 bases. The germline V gene encodes CDR1 SGHTA and CDR2 FQGTGA. The trim removed 1 base at V and 6 bases at J, leaving 5 bases unmatched. This CDR3 contains 16 residues.

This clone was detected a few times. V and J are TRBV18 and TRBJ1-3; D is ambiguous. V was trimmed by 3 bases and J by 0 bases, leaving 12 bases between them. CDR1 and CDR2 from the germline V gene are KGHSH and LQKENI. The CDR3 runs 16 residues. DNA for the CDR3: TGTGCCAGCTCACCGGGTTCCCCTGACTCTGGAAACACCATATATTTT. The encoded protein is CASSPGSPDSGNTIYF. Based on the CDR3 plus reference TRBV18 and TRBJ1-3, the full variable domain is NAGVMQNPRHLVRRRGQEARLRCSPMKGHSHVYWYRQLPEEGLKFMVYLQKENIIDESGMPKERFSAEFPKEGPSILRIQQVVRGDSAAYFCASSPGSPDSGNTIYFGEGSWLTVV.

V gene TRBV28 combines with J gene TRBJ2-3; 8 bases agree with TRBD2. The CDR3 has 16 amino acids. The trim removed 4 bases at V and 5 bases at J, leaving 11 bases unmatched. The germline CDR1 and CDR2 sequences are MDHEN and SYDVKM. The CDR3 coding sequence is TGTGCCAGCAGTTCCCGCGGGGGGTTTATTGGAGATACGCAGTATTTT. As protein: CASSSRGGFIGDTQYF.

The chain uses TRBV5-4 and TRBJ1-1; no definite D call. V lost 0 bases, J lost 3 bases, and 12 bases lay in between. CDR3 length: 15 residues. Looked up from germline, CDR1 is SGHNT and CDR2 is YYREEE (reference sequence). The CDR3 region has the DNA TGTGCCAGCAGCTTGGAGCCGCGTTCCGACACTGAAGCTTTCTTT. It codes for CASSLEPRSDTEAFF.

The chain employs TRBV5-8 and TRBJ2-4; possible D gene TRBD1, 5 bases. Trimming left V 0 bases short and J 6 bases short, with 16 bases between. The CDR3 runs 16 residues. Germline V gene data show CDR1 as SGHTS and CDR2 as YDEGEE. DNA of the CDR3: TGTGCCAGCAGCTTGGAAGTCCTGGGGCTGGTAAACATTCAGTACTTC. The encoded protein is CASSLEVLGLVNIQYF.

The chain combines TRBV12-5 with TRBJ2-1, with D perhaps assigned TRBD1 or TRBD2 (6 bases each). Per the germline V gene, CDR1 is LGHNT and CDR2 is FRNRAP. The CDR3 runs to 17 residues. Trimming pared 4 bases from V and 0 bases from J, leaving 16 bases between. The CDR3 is CASGYSPQGGSYNEQFF. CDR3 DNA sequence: TGTGCTAGTGGTTATTCCCCACAGGGAGGCTCCTACAATGAGCAGTTCTTC.

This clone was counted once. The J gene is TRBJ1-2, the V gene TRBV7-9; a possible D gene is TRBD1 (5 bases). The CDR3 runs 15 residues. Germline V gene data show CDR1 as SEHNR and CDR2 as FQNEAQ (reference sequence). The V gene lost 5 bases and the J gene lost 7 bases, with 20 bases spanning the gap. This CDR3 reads CASSATGTSISGYTF. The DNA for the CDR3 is TGTGCCAGCAGCGCCACAGGAACCTCTATCTCTGGCTACACCTTC.

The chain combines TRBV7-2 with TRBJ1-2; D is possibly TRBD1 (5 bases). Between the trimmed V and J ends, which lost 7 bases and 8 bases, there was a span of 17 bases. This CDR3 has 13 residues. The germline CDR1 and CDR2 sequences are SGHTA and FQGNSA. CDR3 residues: CASTILGAEGYTF. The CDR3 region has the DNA TGTGCCAGCACCATACTAGGGGCAGAGGGCTACACCTTC. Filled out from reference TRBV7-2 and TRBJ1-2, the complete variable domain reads GAGVSQSPSNKVTEKGKDVELRCDPISGHTALYWYRQSLGQGLEFLIYFQGNSAPDKSGLPSDRFSAERTGGSVSTLTIQRTQQEDSAVYLCASTILGAEGYTFGSGTRLTVV.

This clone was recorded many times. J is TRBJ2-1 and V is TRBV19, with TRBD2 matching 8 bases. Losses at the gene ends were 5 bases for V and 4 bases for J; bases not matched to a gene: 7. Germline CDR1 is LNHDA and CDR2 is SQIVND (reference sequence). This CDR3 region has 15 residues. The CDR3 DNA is TGTGCCAGTAGTTCTACGGGAGGGCGGTACAATGAGCAGTTCTTC. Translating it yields CASSSTGGRYNEQFF.

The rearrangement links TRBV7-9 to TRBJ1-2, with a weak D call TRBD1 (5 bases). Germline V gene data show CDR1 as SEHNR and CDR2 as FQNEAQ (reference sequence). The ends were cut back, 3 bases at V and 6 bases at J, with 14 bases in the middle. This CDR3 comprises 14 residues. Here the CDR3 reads CASSFQGPEDGYTF. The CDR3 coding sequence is TGTGCCAGCAGCTTCCAGGGTCCGGAGGATGGCTACACCTTC.

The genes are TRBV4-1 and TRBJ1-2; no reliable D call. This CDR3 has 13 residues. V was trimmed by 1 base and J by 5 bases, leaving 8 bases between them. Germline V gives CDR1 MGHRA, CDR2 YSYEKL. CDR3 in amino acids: CASSQVGFYGYTF. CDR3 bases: TGCGCCAGCAGCCAAGTCGGGTTTTATGGCTACACCTTC.

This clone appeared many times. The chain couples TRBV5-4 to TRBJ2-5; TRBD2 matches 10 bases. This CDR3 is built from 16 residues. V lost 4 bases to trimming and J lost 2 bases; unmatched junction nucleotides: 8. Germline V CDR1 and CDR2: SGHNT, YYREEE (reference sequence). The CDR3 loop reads CASSPWTSGEQETQYF. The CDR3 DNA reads TGTGCCAGCAGCCCCTGGACTAGCGGAGAACAAGAGACCCAGTACTTC.

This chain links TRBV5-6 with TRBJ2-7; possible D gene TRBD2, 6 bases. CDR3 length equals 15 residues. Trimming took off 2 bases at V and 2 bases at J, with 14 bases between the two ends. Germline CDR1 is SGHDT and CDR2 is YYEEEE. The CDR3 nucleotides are TGTGCCAGCAGCTTTTGGCAGGGAGGTGCCTACGAGCAGTACTTC. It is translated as CASSFWQGGAYEQYF.

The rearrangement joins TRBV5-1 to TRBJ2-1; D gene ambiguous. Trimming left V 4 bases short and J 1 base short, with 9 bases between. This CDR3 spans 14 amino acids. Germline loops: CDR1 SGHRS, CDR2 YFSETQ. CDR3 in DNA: TGCGCCAGCAGCCCCGGATGGTCCTACAATGAGCAGTTCTTC. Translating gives CASSPGWSYNEQFF.

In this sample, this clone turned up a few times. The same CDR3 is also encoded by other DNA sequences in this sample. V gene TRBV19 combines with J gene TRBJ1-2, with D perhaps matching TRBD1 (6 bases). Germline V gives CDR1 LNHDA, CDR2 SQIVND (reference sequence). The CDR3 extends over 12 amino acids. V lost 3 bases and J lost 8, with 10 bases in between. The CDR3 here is CASSMGARGYTF. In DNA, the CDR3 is TGTGCCAGTAGTATGGGGGCGCGGGGCTACACCTTC.

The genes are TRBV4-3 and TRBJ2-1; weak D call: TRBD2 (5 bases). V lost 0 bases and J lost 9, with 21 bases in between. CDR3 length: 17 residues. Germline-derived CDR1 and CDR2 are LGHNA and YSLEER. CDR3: CASSQDYRGALAVEQFF. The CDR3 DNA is TGCGCCAGCAGCCAAGATTATCGGGGTGCTCTCGCCGTTGAGCAGTTCTTC.